Listed here is a single T cell receptor (beta chain). The antigen remains unidentified. The sample comes from a study of Tregs in tolerant kidney transplant recipients. Unstimulated regulatory T cells (CD4+CD25+CD127-), CD4+CD25- non-regulatory cells, CD4 and CD8 cells were FACS-sorted from thawed PBMCs. Study-level findings and limits: Donor-specific Treg expansion exceeded global Treg expansion in tolerant patients, suggesting antigen drive.

The CDR3 covers 14 residues. The V and J ends lost 3 bases and 10 bases respectively, with 13 bases between them. Germline values: CDR1 LNHNV, CDR2 YYDKDF (reference sequence). Method: immunoSEQ multiplex PCR; TCRdb's copy keeps in-frame clones and lacks some. The data contain about 61,000 clones, roughly 88% of them singletons. The material was Tregs from blood, obtained before the transplant. V is TRBV15 and J is TRBJ1-6, with a possible D match to TRBD1 (5 bases). The TCR was taken from a human donor who received a combined kidney and bone marrow transplant. CDR3 loop: CATSRPGIQSPLHF. DNA of the CDR3: TGTGCCACCAGCAGGCCAGGGATTCAATCACCCCTCCACTTT.